This T cell receptor (beta chain) was sequenced in a study of siplizumab effects on memory and regulatory T cells. CDR3 length equals 13 residues. Per germline, CDR1 MDHEN and CDR2 SYDVKM. Trimming stripped 11 bases from V and 6 bases from J, with 17 bases between. Clones were sequenced by immunoSEQ multiplex PCR, and TCRdb holds only the in-frame ones, with some missing. This sample has more than 85,000 clones, with about 91% found just once. V is TRBV28 and J is TRBJ2-1; either TRBD1 or TRBD2 may supply D (5 bases each). The sample was Tregs sorted from blood. The receptor was derived from a human donor in good health. The CDR3 coding sequence is TGTGCCGAAGGTCCGGGACCCCTCAATGAGCAGTTCTTC. Its translation: CAEGPGPLNEQFF.